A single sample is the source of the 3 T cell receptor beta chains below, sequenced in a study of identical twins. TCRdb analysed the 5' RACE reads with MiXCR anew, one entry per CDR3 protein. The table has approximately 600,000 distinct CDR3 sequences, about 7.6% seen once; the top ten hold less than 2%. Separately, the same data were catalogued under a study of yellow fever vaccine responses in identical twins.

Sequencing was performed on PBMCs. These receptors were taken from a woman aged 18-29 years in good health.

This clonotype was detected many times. In DNA form, the CDR3 reads TGTGCCAGCAGCTTGGGGCAGGGGAGCACTGAAGCTTTCTTT. The encoded protein is CASSLGQGSTEAFF. This chain uses TRBV5-6 with TRBJ1-1, with D possibly being TRBD1 (6 bases). Trimming pared 0 bases from V and 4 bases from J, leaving 10 bases between. Per germline, CDR1 SGHDT and CDR2 YYEEEE. There are 14 residues in the CDR3.

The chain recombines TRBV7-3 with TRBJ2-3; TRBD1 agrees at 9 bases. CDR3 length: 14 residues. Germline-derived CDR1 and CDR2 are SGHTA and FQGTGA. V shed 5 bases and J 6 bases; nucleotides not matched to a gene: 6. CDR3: CASSPGQGWDTQYF. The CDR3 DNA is TGTGCCAGCAGCCCGGGACAGGGCTGGGATACGCAGTATTTT.

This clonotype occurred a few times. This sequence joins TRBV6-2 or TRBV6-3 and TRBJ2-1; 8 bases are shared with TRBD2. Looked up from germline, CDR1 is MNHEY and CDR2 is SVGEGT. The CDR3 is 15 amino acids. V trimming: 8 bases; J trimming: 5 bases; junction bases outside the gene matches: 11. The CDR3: CASGSAGVWDNEQFF. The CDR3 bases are TGTGCCAGCGGGTCAGCGGGAGTTTGGGACAATGAGCAGTTCTTC.